This section outlines one T cell receptor (beta chain) sequence together with its context. What it binds is not known. Other DNA sequences within the sample encode an identical CDR3. The repertoire was sequenced with immunoSEQ multiplex PCR; TCRdb's copy has only in-frame clones and lacks some. The repertoire holds 100,000 to 150,000 clones, with approximately 87% as singletons. This CDR3 has 12 amino acids. V was trimmed by 2 bases and J by 0 bases, leaving 2 bases between them. Germline V gene lookup returns CDR1 SEHNR and CDR2 FQNEAQ (reference sequence). This entry is derived from a study of T cell responses to AZD1222 COVID-19 vaccine. Study observations and caveats: Two doses of AZD1222 preceded a rise in Spike-specific TCR breadth and depth.

Sample: peripheral blood, taken on day 0 of AZD1222 vaccination. The V call is TRBV7-9, the J call TRBJ2-7; the D is unclear. This clonotype was sampled from an adult in good health. Written as DNA, the CDR3 is TGTGCCAGCAGCTTATCCTCCTACGAGCAGTACTTC. It encodes CASSLSSYEQYF.